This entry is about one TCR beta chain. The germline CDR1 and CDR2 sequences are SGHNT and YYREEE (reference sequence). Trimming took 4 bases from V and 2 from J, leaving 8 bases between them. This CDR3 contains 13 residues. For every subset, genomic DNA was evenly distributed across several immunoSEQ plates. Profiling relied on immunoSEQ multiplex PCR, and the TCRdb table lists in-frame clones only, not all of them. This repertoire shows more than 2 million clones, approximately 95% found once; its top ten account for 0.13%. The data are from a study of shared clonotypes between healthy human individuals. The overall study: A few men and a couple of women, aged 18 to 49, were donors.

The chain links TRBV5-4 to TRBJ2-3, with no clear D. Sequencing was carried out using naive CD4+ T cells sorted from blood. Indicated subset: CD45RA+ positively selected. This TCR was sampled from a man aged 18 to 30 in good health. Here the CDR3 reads CASSLMVTDTQYF. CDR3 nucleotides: TGTGCCAGCAGCCTTATGGTCACAGATACGCAGTATTTT.